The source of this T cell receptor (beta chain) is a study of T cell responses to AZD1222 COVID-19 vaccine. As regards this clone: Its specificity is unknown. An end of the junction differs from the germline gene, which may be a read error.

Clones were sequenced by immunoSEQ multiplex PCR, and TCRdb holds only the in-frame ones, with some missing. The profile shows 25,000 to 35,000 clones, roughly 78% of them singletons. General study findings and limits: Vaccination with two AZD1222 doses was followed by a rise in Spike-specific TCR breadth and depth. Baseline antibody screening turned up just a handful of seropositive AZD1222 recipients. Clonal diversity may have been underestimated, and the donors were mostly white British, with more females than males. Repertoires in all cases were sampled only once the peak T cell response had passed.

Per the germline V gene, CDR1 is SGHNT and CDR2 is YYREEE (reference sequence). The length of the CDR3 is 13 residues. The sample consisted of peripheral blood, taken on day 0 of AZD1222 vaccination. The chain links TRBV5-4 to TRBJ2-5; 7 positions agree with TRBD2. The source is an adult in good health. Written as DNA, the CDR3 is TGTGCCCGCAGGTGGGGGGGGTGGGAGACCCAGTACTTC. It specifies CARRWGGWETQYF.